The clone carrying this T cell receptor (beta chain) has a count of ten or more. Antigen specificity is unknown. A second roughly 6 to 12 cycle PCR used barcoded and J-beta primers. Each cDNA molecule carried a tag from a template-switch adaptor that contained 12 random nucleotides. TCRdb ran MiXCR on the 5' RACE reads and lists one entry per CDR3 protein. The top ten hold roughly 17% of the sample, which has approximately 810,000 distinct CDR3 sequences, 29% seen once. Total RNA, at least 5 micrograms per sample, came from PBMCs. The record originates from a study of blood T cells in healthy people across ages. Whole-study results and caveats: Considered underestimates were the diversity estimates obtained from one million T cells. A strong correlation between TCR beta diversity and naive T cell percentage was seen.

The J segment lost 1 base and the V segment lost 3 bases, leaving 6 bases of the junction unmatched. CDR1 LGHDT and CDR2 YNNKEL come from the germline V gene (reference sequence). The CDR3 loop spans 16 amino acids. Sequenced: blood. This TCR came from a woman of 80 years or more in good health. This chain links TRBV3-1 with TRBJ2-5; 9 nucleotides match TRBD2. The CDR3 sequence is CASSQPYSGSQETQYF. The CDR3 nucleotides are TGTGCCAGCAGCCAGCCTTATAGCGGGAGCCAAGAGACCCAGTACTTC.